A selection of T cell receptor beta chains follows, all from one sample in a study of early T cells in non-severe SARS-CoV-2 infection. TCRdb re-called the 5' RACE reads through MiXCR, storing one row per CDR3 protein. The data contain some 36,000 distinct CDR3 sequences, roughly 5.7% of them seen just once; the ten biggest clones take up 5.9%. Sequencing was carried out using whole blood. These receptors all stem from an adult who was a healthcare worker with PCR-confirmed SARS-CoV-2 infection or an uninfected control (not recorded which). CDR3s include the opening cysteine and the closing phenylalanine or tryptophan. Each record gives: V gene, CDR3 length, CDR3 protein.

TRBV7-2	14	CASSPLASTDTQYF
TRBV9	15	CASTSGGGSYNEQFF
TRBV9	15	CASSVAGTGDYEQYF
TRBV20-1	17	CSARDLEASGDTDTQYF
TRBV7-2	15	CASSSTGKGSYEQYF
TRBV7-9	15	CASSLPGGSHNEQFF
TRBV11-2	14	CASSLGGGIYEQYF
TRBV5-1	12	CASSLSRNEQFF
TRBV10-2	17	CASPGTSGGSNTDTQYF
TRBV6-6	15	CASSYDRSYTGELFF
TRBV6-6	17	CASSPLRLAQLSDEQFF
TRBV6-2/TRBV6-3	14	CASSEQGETYEQYF
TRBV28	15	CASTRRGVGNQPQHF
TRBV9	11	CASSLDSEQFF
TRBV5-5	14	CASSFSGFYNEQFF
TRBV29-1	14	CSVSFTLIADTQYF
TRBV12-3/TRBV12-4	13	CASSHRQEYEQYF
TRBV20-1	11	CSARQVAEQFF
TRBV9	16	CASSPESGRVYNEQFF
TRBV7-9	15	CASSLSGQIRETQYF
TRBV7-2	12	CASSLVDGALHF
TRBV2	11	CVSTPAAEQFF
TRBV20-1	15	CSASSGTSGNYEQFF